A selection of T cell receptor beta chains follows, all from one sample in a study of blood T cells in healthy people across ages. A single record per CDR3 protein comes from TCRdb applying MiXCR to the 5' RACE reads. The profile shows more than 800,000 distinct CDR3 sequences, under 55% of them singletons. Sequencing was performed on blood. Receptors originate from a woman aged 55-69 years in good health. Each CDR3 is given with its conserved first and last residue. Each record gives: J gene, V gene, D gene, clone size, CDR3 DNA, CDR3 protein. The D gene is left open where the match is weak. For some rows the clone size is stated as once, few or many, or as a class when expanded; others skip it.

TRBJ1-2,TRBV10-3,-,few,TGTGCCATCAGTGAGTCTACAGGGAATGGCTACACCTTC,CAISESTGNGYTF
TRBJ2-7,TRBV20-1,TRBD2,few,TGCAGTGCTAGGTCAAGCGGGAGGTTTCCCAACGAGCAGTACTTC,CSARSSGRFPNEQYF
TRBJ2-5,TRBV3-1,-,-,TGTGCCAGCAGCCCTAGACAGCTAACAGAGACCCAGTACTTC,CASSPRQLTETQYF
TRBJ2-3,TRBV2,-,-,TGTGCCAGCAGCGAAACGGCCCAGCGCTACTCCTTCACAGATACGCAGTATTTT,CASSETAQRYSFTDTQYF
TRBJ2-1,TRBV7-6,-,-,TGTGCCAGCAGCTTAGGTGGCAGCGTCTCAAGTAATGAGCAGTTCTTC,CASSLGGSVSSNEQFF
TRBJ1-4,TRBV27,-,-,TGTGCCAGGAGGACAGACGATAATGAAAAACTGTTTTTT,CARRTDDNEKLFF
TRBJ2-1,TRBV27,TRBD1,-,TGTGCCAGCAGTCTCTCCGGGACAGGGAACAATGAGCAGTTCTTC,CASSLSGTGNNEQFF
TRBJ2-1,TRBV25-1,TRBD2,-,TGTGCCAGCAGTGATACAGGGACTAGCGGGAGCGCCTTGGGTGAGCAGTTCTTC,CASSDTGTSGSALGEQFF
TRBJ2-7,TRBV20-1,TRBD2,-,TGCAGTGCTAGACGCCTAGCGGGAGCAGCCGAGCAGTACTTC,CSARRLAGAAEQYF
TRBJ2-1,TRBV20-1,-,few,TGCAGTGCACCTTGGGAAAACCGGGATGAGCAGTTCTTC,CSAPWENRDEQFF
TRBJ1-2,TRBV20-1,TRBD1,many,TGCAGTGTAGACCCGGGACAGGGGCACTATGGCTACACCTTC,CSVDPGQGHYGYTF
TRBJ1-6,TRBV15,-,once,TGTACCACCAGCAGAGTTTCAGGGGAATATTCACCCCTCCACTTT,CTTSRVSGEYSPLHF
TRBJ2-5,TRBV28,TRBD1,-,TGTGCCAGCAGGGCGACAGGGACCTCAGTGCAGTACTTC,CASRATGTSVQYF
TRBJ1-2,TRBV20-1,TRBD1,few,TGCAGTGCTAGAGATACAGGGGCCTACTATGGCTACACCTTC,CSARDTGAYYGYTF
TRBJ2-7,TRBV6-1,-,once,TGTGCCGGCATTGGCGAGGGACCTTACTACGAGCAGTACTTC,CAGIGEGPYYEQYF
TRBJ2-7,TRBV20-1,TRBD2,-,TGCAGTGCTAGAGGTCTTGCGGGAGGGATCGACGAGCAGTACTTC,CSARGLAGGIDEQYF
TRBJ2-6,TRBV27,TRBD2,few,TGTGCCAGCAGTCATCTAGCGGGAGCGTCTGGGGCCAACGTCCTGACTTTC,CASSHLAGASGANVLTF
TRBJ2-1,TRBV27,-,once,TGTGCCAGCAGCAGACGGGGGGCTTTAGTCAATGAGCAATTCTTC,CASSRRGALVNEQFF
TRBJ1-2,TRBV12-3/TRBV12-4,-,-,TGTGCCAGCAACACAGGATTCAACTATGGCTACACCTTC,CASNTGFNYGYTF
TRBJ2-2,TRBV29-1,TRBD1,-,TGCAGCGTTACAGGGGCGATGAACACCGGGGAGCTGTTTTTT,CSVTGAMNTGELFF
TRBJ1-1,TRBV5-1,TRBD1,-,TGCGCCAGCAGCGGAGAGGGGGCGCTGGGCACTGAAGCTTTCTTT,CASSGEGALGTEAFF
TRBJ2-7,TRBV7-6,-,-,TGTGCCAGCAGCCCCGCCCCGGAATCCTACGAGCAGTACTTC,CASSPAPESYEQYF
TRBJ1-4,TRBV27,TRBD1,-,TGTGCCAGCGGAACTCTGGGACAGCAAAATGAAAAACTGTTTTTT,CASGTLGQQNEKLFF
TRBJ2-5,TRBV30,TRBD1,-,TGTGCCTGGAGCCTGGGACAGAGCGAGACCCAGTACTTC,CAWSLGQSETQYF
TRBJ2-3,TRBV20-1,TRBD2,-,TGCAGTGCAAGGACTAGCGGGAGGGCCCTCACAGATACGCAGTATTTT,CSARTSGRALTDTQYF
TRBJ2-1,TRBV29-1,TRBD2,-,TGCAGCGTTGCAACTAGCGGGCAATCCTACAATGAGCAGTTCTTC,CSVATSGQSYNEQFF
TRBJ1-5,TRBV6-1,-,-,TGTGCCAGCAGTGCGTCCGGTGGGCATCAGCCCCAGCATTTT,CASSASGGHQPQHF
TRBJ2-7,TRBV5-1,TRBD1,many,TGCGCCAGCAGTCTGGACAGGGCCTACGAGCAGTACTTC,CASSLDRAYEQYF
TRBJ2-5,TRBV20-1,TRBD1,few,TGCAGTGCTGACCTTGGACAGGGTTCAGAGACCCAGTACTTC,CSADLGQGSETQYF
TRBJ1-1,TRBV6-6,TRBD1,-,TGTGCCAGCAGTAAACAGGGGGGGAACACTGAAGCTTTCTTT,CASSKQGGNTEAFF
TRBJ2-2,TRBV14,-,-,TGTGCCAGCAGCCAACTTCGGACAGCCCGGGAGCTGTTTTTT,CASSQLRTARELFF
TRBJ2-3,TRBV3-1,TRBD2,-,TGTGCCAGCAGCCGCCGTATAGGGACTAACACAGATACGCAGTATTTT,CASSRRIGTNTDTQYF
TRBJ2-1,TRBV10-3,TRBD2,-,TGTGCCATCACTACTAGCGGGAGGGAAAATGAGCAGTTCTTC,CAITTSGRENEQFF
TRBJ2-5,TRBV3-1,TRBD2,-,TGTGCCAGCAGCCAAGATGCACTAGCGCTTCAAGAGACCCAGTACTTC,CASSQDALALQETQYF
TRBJ2-5,TRBV29-1,TRBD1,-,TGCAGCGGGGGGACAGAGCGAATTCGGTACTTC,CSGGTERIRYF
TRBJ2-7,TRBV15,-,-,TGTGCCACCAGCAGAGATCGGGATCTCTACGAGCAGTACTTC,CATSRDRDLYEQYF
TRBJ1-5,TRBV27,-,-,TGTGCCAGCAGCACTCGCAATCAGCCCCAGCATTTT,CASSTRNQPQHF
TRBJ2-1,TRBV20-1,-,-,TGCAGTGCTCCCCAGATCGGGGCCTACAATGAGCAGTTCTTC,CSAPQIGAYNEQFF
TRBJ2-1,TRBV9,TRBD2,few,TGTGCCAGCAGCGTAGGTGGGAGGGGGACTAGCGGCTACAATGAGCAGTTCTTC,CASSVGGRGTSGYNEQFF
TRBJ2-7,TRBV29-1,TRBD2,-,TGCAGCGTTGAAGAACATCCCGGGGGGGTCTACGAGCAGTACTTC,CSVEEHPGGVYEQYF
TRBJ2-7,TRBV15,-,few,TGTGCCACCAGCAGATTACCCGGGTCCCTCTACGAGCAGTACTTC,CATSRLPGSLYEQYF
TRBJ2-4,TRBV6-5,-,-,TGTGCCAGCAGTTACTCGACGGCATTAGCCAAAAGCATTCAGTACTTC,CASSYSTALAKSIQYF
TRBJ2-3,TRBV5-1,-,-,TGCGCCAGCAGCTTGGAAACTAGAAGCACAGATACGCAGTATTTT,CASSLETRSTDTQYF
TRBJ2-7,TRBV20-1,TRBD2,-,TGCAGTGCTAGTGTTCTACGAGCGGGAGTTGGCGAGCAGTACTTC,CSASVLRAGVGEQYF
TRBJ2-7,TRBV5-6,TRBD2,few,TGTGCCAGCAGCTGGCCGGGACTAGCCTCCTACGAGCAGTACTTC,CASSWPGLASYEQYF
TRBJ2-7,TRBV24-1,-,-,TGTGCCACCAGTGATTTGACCGAGCAGTACTTC,CATSDLTEQYF
TRBJ2-7,TRBV3-1,-,once,TGTGCCAGCAGCCATCCGGGAGCGCGGGATGAGCAGTACTTC,CASSHPGARDEQYF